A selection of T cell receptor beta chains follows, all from one sample in a study of cytomegalovirus exposure and HLA in healthy donors. Sequenced by immunoSEQ multiplex PCR; TCRdb stores in-frame clones only, minus some. Here the sample spans tens of thousands of clones, roughly 78% being singletons. The sample taken for sequencing was PBMCs. These receptors were collected from a male donor in good health and CMV-seropositive. The CDR3 runs from the conserved cysteine through the conserved F or W. D genes are given only for firm matches. Where a row states a size, it is once, few, many or the class of an expanded clone; other rows omit it.

TGTGCCAGCAGGACCCGGGACAACCCCTACGAGCAGTACTTC,CASRTRDNPYEQYF,TRBJ2-7,TRBV28,.,.
TGTGCCAGCAGTTACGGGGCAGGACCCCCCTCCTACGAGCAGTACTTC,CASSYGAGPPSYEQYF,TRBJ2-7,TRBV6-5,medium-sized,.
TGTGCCAGCAGCACCCCAACGGTCTGGGAAAAACTGTTTTTT,CASSTPTVWEKLFF,TRBJ1-4,TRBV28,.,.
TGTGCCATCAGTGTACGTGCGGGGGGGAACACCGGGGAGCTGTTTTTT,CAISVRAGGNTGELFF,TRBJ2-2,TRBV10-3,.,TRBD2
TGCGCCAGCAGCAGTCACCGGGACAGGGGGCGGAATGAGCAGTTCTTC,CASSSHRDRGRNEQFF,TRBJ2-1,TRBV5-1,.,TRBD1
TGTGCCAGCAGAGGGGACAGGGGGGTAAATCAGCCCCAGCATTTT,CASRGDRGVNQPQHF,TRBJ1-5,TRBV6-1,.,TRBD1
TGTGCCAGCACCCAGGTCACCAGGGGATCCTACGAGCAGTACTTC,CASTQVTRGSYEQYF,TRBJ2-7,TRBV6-1,.,.
TGTGCCAGCAGCCGGGGACTAGCGGGGCCTCCGTACGAGCAGTACTTC,CASSRGLAGPPYEQYF,TRBJ2-7,TRBV7-9,.,TRBD2
TGTGCCAGCAGCCCCGGGGGAGCCTACGAGCAGTACTTC,CASSPGGAYEQYF,TRBJ2-7,TRBV7-6,.,.
TGCGCCAGCAGAGGACAGGGGAACACCGGGGAGCTGTTTTTT,CASRGQGNTGELFF,TRBJ2-2,TRBV10-1,.,TRBD1
TGTGCCAGCAGCCGTACAGGGGGCAGGTACGAGCAGTACTTC,CASSRTGGRYEQYF,TRBJ2-7,TRBV27,.,TRBD1
TGTGCCTGGAGTGACCGACTCGGTGCTACTTACGAGCAGTACTTC,CAWSDRLGATYEQYF,TRBJ2-7,TRBV30,.,.
TGTGCCAGCAGCCAAGATAGGAGGGAGCAGTACTTC,CASSQDRREQYF,TRBJ2-7,TRBV4-2,once,.
TGTGCCAGTAGTACTAGCGTAGCGAACACCGGGGAGCTGTTTTTT,CASSTSVANTGELFF,TRBJ2-2,TRBV19,.,.
TGCGCCAGCAGCTTGGGTTCCAGCGGGCGTGTGAACGAGCAGTACTTC,CASSLGSSGRVNEQYF,TRBJ2-7,TRBV5-1,.,.
TGTGCCAGCAGCCCTCGTGGACAGGGGGACAATGAGCAGTTCTTC,CASSPRGQGDNEQFF,TRBJ2-1,TRBV28,.,TRBD1
TGTGCCAGCAGCGAGAACTACAGGGGTCGGGAGCAGTACTTC,CASSENYRGREQYF,TRBJ2-7,TRBV28,.,TRBD1
TGTGCCAGCAGCTTCAGGGGTATCGCAACTAATGAAAAACTGTTTTTT,CASSFRGIATNEKLFF,TRBJ1-4,TRBV9,.,.
TGTGCCAGCAGGGCGGCGGGAGAGAATGAGCAGTTCTTC,CASRAAGENEQFF,TRBJ2-1,TRBV6-5,few,TRBD2
TGTGCCATCAGTGTAAACAATGAGCAGTTCTTC,CAISVNNEQFF,TRBJ2-1,TRBV10-3,.,.
TGTGCTAGTGGTTTTAGACTAGCGGGAGAATACGAGCAGTACTTC,CASGFRLAGEYEQYF,TRBJ2-7,TRBV12-5,once,TRBD2
TGTGCCAGTACCTTGGGACAGTCGAACACTGAAGCTTTCTTT,CASTLGQSNTEAFF,TRBJ1-1,TRBV19,.,TRBD1
TGTGCCAGCAGTGGTGGCAGGGGCCCCTACGAGCAGTACTTC,CASSGGRGPYEQYF,TRBJ2-7,TRBV7-2,.,.
TGTGCCAGCAGTCCGCCTCTCCGGGTCCAATATGGCTACACCTTC,CASSPPLRVQYGYTF,TRBJ1-2,TRBV28,.,.
TGCGCCAGCAGCTTTGGGACTAGCCTCGATACGCAGTATTTT,CASSFGTSLDTQYF,TRBJ2-3,TRBV5-1,.,TRBD2
TGCGCCAGCAGCTTGATTCAGGGCTTTTCTGGGGCCAACGTCCTGACTTTC,CASSLIQGFSGANVLTF,TRBJ2-6,TRBV5-1,.,.
TGTGCCAGCAGCTTAGCGCTAGCGGCTAGCACAGATACGCAGTATTTT,CASSLALAASTDTQYF,TRBJ2-3,TRBV7-9,.,TRBD2
TGTGCCACCAGCAGAGAGGGCGGGGGGATGACAGATACGCAGTATTTT,CATSREGGGMTDTQYF,TRBJ2-3,TRBV15,.,TRBD2
TGTGCCAGCAGTCCGACAGGGTGGGATGAGCAGTTCTTC,CASSPTGWDEQFF,TRBJ2-1,TRBV27,.,TRBD1
TGTGCCAGCAGCTCCGCGGGGGCGGGAGTCGGGGTGTACCAAGAGACCCAGTACTTC,CASSSAGAGVGVYQETQYF,TRBJ2-5,TRBV11-2,.,.
TGTGCCACCAGCAGAGATTTGTTGGTAGCGGGAGGCAATGAGCAGTTCTTC,CATSRDLLVAGGNEQFF,TRBJ2-1,TRBV15,.,TRBD2
TGTGCCAGCAGCTATTTAGCCAGCTCCTACGAGCAGTACTTC,CASSYLASSYEQYF,TRBJ2-7,TRBV7-9,.,.
TGTGCCATCACAACCGGACAGGGGGAAGGGACCCAGTACTTC,CAITTGQGEGTQYF,TRBJ2-5,TRBV10-3,.,TRBD1
TGTGCCAGCAGCACCGGGCCGGGGGAAAAACTGTTTTTT,CASSTGPGEKLFF,TRBJ1-4,TRBV6-5,few,.
TGTGCCAGTAGAAATACAGGGGACCATGAAAAACTGTTTTTT,CASRNTGDHEKLFF,TRBJ1-4,TRBV19,.,TRBD1
TGTGCCAGCAGTGAAGCTAGCGGGAGCCAAGAGACCCAGTACTTC,CASSEASGSQETQYF,TRBJ2-5,TRBV6-1,.,TRBD2
TGCAGTGCTGCGGGAGTCAATGAGCAGTTCTTC,CSAAGVNEQFF,TRBJ2-1,TRBV20-1,.,TRBD2
TGTGCCAGCAGCTTCGAGGTGGGGAACACTGAAGCTTTCTTT,CASSFEVGNTEAFF,TRBJ1-1,TRBV7-8,.,.
TGTGCCAGCACCCCCCAGCCGGGACAGGGGTACAACGAGCAGTACTTC,CASTPQPGQGYNEQYF,TRBJ2-7,TRBV5-6,.,TRBD1
TGTGCCAGCAGAGGGACAGGCACTAACACTGAAGCTTTCTTT,CASRGTGTNTEAFF,TRBJ1-1,TRBV6-5,.,TRBD1
TGTGCCAGCAGTTACGCAGCGGGGGGGAGGGAGACCCAGTACTTC,CASSYAAGGRETQYF,TRBJ2-5,TRBV6-5,.,TRBD2
TGCAGCGTCGGGACAGGGGGGACCGAGCAGTACTTC,CSVGTGGTEQYF,TRBJ2-7,TRBV29-1,.,TRBD1
TGTGCCAGCAGCATGGGGGGGGGCACTGAAGCTTTCTTT,CASSMGGGTEAFF,TRBJ1-1,TRBV6-5,.,.
TGTGCCAGCAGTTACGGCTGGGGTGGGGGGGCCGACGAGCAGTACTTC,CASSYGWGGGADEQYF,TRBJ2-7,TRBV27,.,.
TGTGCCATCAGTGAGAGGGGCGCCAGAGATACGCAGTATTTT,CAISERGARDTQYF,TRBJ2-3,TRBV10-3,.,.
TGTGCCAGTAGTCTAGCGGGGGGCGAGGTAGATACGCAGTATTTT,CASSLAGGEVDTQYF,TRBJ2-3,TRBV19,.,TRBD2
TGCAGCGTTGAAGACGTAAACACAGAAATGGGCTATGGCTACACCTTC,CSVEDVNTEMGYGYTF,TRBJ1-2,TRBV29-1,.,.
TGTGCCAGCAGCTTGATACTAGCTGTCGATACGCAGTATTTT,CASSLILAVDTQYF,TRBJ2-3,TRBV5-4,.,.
TGTGCCAGCAGTCGGCCCGGGAGTATGAGCACAGATACGCAGTATTTT,CASSRPGSMSTDTQYF,TRBJ2-3,TRBV27,once,.
TGTGCCAGCAGCCAGGGCCACGAGCAGTACTTC,CASSQGHEQYF,TRBJ2-7,TRBV9,.,.
TGTGCCAGCAGCCGCCGGGGTAGTACTGAAGCTTTCTTT,CASSRRGSTEAFF,TRBJ1-1,TRBV6-1,.,.
TGTGCCAGCTCACAGGGACAGGGCACCAAGACTGAAGCTTTCTTT,CASSQGQGTKTEAFF,TRBJ1-1,TRBV18,once,TRBD1
TGTGCCAGCAGCCCGACAGGGGGATGGCTTAGGGGCTCCTACGAGCAGTACTTC,CASSPTGGWLRGSYEQYF,TRBJ2-7,TRBV27,.,TRBD1
TGTGCCATCAGTGAGTCGGCGACTCCCGGAATCCCATCGGAGCCCCAGCATTTT,CAISESATPGIPSEPQHF,TRBJ1-5,TRBV10-3,.,.